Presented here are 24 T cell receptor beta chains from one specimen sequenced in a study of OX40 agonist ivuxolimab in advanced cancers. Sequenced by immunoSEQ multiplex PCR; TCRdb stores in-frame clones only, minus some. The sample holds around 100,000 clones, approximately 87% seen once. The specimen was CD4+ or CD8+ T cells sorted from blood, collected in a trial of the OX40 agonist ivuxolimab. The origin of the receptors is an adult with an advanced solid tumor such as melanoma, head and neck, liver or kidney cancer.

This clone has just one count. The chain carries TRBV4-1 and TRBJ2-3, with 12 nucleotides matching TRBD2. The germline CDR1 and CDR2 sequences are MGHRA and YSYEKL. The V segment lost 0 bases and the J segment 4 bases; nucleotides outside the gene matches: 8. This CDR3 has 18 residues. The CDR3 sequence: CASSQDPTTSGSADTQYF. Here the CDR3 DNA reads TGCGCCAGCAGCCAAGATCCCACGACTAGCGGGAGTGCAGATACGCAGTATTTT.

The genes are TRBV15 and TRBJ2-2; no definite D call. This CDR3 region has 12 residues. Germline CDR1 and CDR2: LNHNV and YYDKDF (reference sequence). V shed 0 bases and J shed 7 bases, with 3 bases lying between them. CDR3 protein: CATSRDFGELFF. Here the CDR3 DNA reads TGTGCCACCAGCAGAGATTTCGGGGAGCTGTTTTTT.

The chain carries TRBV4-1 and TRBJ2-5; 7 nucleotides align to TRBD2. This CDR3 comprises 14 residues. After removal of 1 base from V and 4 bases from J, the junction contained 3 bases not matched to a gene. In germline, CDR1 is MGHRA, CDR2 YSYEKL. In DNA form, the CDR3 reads TGCGCCAGCAGCCAAGCGGGGGGAGGAGAGACCCAGTACTTC. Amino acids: CASSQAGGGETQYF.

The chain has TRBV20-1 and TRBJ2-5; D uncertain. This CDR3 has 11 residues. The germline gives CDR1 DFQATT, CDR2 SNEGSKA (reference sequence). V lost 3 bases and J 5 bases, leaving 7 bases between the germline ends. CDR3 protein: CSASSGETQYF. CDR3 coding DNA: TGCAGTGCTAGTTCTGGCGAGACCCAGTACTTC.

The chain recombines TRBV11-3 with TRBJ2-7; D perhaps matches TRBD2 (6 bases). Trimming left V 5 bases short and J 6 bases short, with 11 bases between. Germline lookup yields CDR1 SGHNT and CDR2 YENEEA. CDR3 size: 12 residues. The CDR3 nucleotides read TGTGCCAGCAGCGCCAAGGAGGGCGAGCAGTACTTC. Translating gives CASSAKEGEQYF.

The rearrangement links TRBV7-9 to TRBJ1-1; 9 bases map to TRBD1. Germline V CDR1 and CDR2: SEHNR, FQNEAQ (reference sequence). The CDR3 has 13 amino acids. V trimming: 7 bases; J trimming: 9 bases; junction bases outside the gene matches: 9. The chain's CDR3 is CASTTGQGLQAFF. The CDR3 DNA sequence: TGTGCCAGCACCACGGGACAGGGCCTACAAGCTTTCTTT.

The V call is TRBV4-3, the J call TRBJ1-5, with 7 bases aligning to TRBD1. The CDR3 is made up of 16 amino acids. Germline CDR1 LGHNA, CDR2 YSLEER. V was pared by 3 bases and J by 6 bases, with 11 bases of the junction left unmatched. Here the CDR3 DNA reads TGCGCCAGCAGCCAGTCAACAGGGGAAATGAGTCAGCCCCAGCATTTT. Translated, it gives CASSQSTGEMSQPQHF.

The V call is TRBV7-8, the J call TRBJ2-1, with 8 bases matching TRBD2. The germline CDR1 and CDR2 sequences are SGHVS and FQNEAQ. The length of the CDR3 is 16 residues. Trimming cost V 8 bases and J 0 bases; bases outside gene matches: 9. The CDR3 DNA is TGTGCCAGCTCAAAAAGCGGGAGAGGCTCCTACAATGAGCAGTTCTTC. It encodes CASSKSGRGSYNEQFF.

The CDR3 spells CASSREGNTIYF. CDR3 nucleotide sequence: TGTGCCAGCAGCAGGGAAGGAAACACCATATATTTT. The V and J genes are TRBV6-1 and TRBJ1-3, with a weak D call TRBD1 (5 bases). Germline V gene lookup returns CDR1 MNHNS and CDR2 SASEGT. The germline V and J ends were trimmed by 6 bases and 4 bases, with 7 bases remaining between them. The CDR3 runs 12 residues.

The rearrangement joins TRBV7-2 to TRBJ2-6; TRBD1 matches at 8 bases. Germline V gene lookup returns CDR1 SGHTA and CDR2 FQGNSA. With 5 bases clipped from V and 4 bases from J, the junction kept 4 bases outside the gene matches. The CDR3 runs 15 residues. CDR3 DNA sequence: TGTGCCAGCAGCACAGGGGGTACAGGGGCCAACGTCCTGACTTTC. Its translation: CASSTGGTGANVLTF.

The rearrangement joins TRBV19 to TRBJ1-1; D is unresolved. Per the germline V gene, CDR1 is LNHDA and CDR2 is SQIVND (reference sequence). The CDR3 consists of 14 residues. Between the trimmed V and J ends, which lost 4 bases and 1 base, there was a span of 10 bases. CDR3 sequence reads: CASSSWTGNTEAFF. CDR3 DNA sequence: TGTGCCAGTAGTAGTTGGACGGGGAACACTGAAGCTTTCTTT.

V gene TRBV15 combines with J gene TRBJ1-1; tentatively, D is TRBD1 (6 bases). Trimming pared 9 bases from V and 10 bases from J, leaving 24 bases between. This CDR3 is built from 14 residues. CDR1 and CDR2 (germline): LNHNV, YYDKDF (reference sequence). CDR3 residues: CATGPGQSRSAAFF. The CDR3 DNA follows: TGTGCCACGGGACCGGGACAAAGCCGATCTGCAGCTTTCTTT.

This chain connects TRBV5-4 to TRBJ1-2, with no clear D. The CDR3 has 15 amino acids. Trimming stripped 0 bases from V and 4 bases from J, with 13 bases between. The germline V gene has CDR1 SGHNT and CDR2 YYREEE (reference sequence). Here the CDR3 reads CASSLDPNGPYGYTF. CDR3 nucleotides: TGTGCCAGCAGCTTGGATCCAAACGGTCCCTATGGCTACACCTTC.

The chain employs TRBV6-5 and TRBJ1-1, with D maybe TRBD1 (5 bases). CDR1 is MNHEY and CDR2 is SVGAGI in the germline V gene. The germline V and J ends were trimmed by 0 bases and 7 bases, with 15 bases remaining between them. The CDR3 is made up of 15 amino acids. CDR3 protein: CASSYSGVSEGEAFF. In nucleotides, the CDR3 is TGTGCCAGCAGTTACTCAGGGGTTTCGGAAGGTGAAGCTTTCTTT.

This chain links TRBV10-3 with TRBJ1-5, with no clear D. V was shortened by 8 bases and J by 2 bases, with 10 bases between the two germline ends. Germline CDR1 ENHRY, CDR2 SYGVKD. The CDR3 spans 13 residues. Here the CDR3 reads CAISGLGNQPQHF. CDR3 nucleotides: TGTGCCATCTCGGGTCTAGGCAATCAGCCCCAGCATTTT.

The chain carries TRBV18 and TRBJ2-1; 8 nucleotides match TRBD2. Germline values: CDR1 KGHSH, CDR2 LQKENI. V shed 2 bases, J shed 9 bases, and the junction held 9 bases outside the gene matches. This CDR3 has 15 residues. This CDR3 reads CASSPVAGPLTEQFF. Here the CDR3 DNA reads TGTGCCAGCTCACCAGTAGCGGGACCGCTCACTGAGCAGTTCTTC.

CDR3: CASSGDRAVTEAFF. CDR3 sequence (DNA): TGTGCCAGCAGTGGGGACAGGGCTGTCACTGAAGCTTTCTTT. The chain uses TRBV6-1 and TRBJ1-1, with 9 positions matching TRBD1. The CDR3 sequence is 14 residues long. Germline loops: CDR1 MNHNS, CDR2 SASEGT. J lost 4 bases, V lost 4 bases, and 4 bases had no gene match.

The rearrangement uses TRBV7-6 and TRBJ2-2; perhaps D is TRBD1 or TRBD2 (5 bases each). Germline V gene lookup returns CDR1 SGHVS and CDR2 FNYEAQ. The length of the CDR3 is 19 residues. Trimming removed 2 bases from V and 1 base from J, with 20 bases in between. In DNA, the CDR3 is TGTGCCAGCAGCTTAAGGGCCACAGAGGGGTCCCGGAACACCGGGGAGCTGTTTTTT. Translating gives CASSLRATEGSRNTGELFF.

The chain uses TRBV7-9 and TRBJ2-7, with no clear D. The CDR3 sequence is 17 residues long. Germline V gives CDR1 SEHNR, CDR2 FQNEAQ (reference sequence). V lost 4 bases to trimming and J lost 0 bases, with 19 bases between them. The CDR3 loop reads CASSYPSLMRSSYEQYF. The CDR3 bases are TGTGCCAGCAGCTATCCATCTTTGATGCGGAGCTCCTACGAGCAGTACTTC. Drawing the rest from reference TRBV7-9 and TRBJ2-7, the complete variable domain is DTGVSQNPRHKITKRGQNVTFRCDPISEHNRLYWYRQTLGQGPEFLTYFQNEAQLEKSRLLSDRFSAERPKGSFSTLEIQRTEQGDSAMYLCASSYPSLMRSSYEQYFGPGTRLTVT.

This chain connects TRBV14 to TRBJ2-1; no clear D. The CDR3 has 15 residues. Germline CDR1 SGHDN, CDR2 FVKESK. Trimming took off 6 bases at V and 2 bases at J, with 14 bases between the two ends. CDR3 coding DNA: TGTGCCAGCAGTCCAAAGGCTAGTACCTACAATGAGCAGTTCTTC. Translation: CASSPKASTYNEQFF. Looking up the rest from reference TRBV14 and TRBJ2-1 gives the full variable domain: EAGVTQFPSHSVIEKGQTVTLRCDPISGHDNLYWYRRVMGKEIKFLLHFVKESKQDESGMPNNRFLAERTGGTYSTLKVQPAELEDSGVYFCASSPKASTYNEQFFGPGTRLTVL.

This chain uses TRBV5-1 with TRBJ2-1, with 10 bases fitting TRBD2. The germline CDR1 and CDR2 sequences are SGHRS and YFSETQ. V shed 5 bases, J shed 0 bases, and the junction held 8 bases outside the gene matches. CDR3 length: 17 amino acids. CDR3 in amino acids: CASSPSSGGSSYNEQFF. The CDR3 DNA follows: TGCGCCAGCAGTCCCTCTAGCGGGGGTAGCTCCTACAATGAGCAGTTCTTC.

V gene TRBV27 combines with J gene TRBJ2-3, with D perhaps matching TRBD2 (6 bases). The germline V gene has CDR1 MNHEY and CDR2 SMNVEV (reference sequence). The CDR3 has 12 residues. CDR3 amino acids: CPLAERTDTQYF. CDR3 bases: TGTCCTTTAGCGGAGCGCACAGATACGCAGTATTTT.

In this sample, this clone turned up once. This chain's CDR3 is CASSIQGSGANVLTF. As DNA, the CDR3 is TGTGCCAGCAGCATACAGGGGTCTGGGGCCAACGTCCTGACTTTC. The gene calls are TRBV9 and TRBJ2-6, with 7 positions matching TRBD1. The length of the CDR3 is 15 residues. The V gene end was trimmed by 4 bases and the J gene end by 1 base; junction bases not matched to a gene: 2. Germline assignment: CDR1 SGDLS and CDR2 YYNGEE. The complete variable domain, with remaining parts taken from reference TRBV9 and TRBJ2-6, reads DSGVTQTPKHLITATGQRVTLRCSPRSGDLSVYWYQQSLDQGLQFLIQYYNGEERAKGNILERFSAQQFPDLHSELNLSSLELGDSALYFCASSIQGSGANVLTFGAGSRLTVL.

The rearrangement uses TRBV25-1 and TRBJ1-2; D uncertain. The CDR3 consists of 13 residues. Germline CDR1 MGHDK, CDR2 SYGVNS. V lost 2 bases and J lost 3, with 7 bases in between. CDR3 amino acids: CASSENSHYGYTF. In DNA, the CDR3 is TGTGCCAGCAGTGAAAACAGCCACTATGGCTACACCTTC.